The present entry profiles one T cell receptor beta chain with its context. The data were taken from a study of T cell changes during pregnancy in multiple sclerosis. The ends were cut back, 7 bases at V and 9 bases at J, with 9 bases in the middle. The germline gives CDR1 SNHLY, CDR2 FYNNEI. The CDR3 sequence is 10 residues long. The table came from immunoSEQ multiplex PCR; TCRdb's copy has only in-frame clones and leaves some out. The repertoire holds approximately 100,000 clones, with 91% as singletons. The V gene is TRBV2, the J gene TRBJ1-1; TRBD1 is a possible D gene (6 bases). This specimen consisted of peripheral blood, obtained in the second trimester of pregnancy. The sequence was collected from a female donor with multiple sclerosis, enrolled in a pregnancy study. In DNA form, the CDR3 reads TGTGCCAGCACCACAGGGAAAGCTTTCTTT. Protein product: CASTTGKAFF.